The sequence of this T cell receptor beta chain was determined in a study of blood T cell repertoires in COVID-19. There are 15 residues in the CDR3. Per germline, CDR1 SGHTA and CDR2 FQGNSA. The junction had 4 bases not matched to a gene; V was cut back by 1 base and J by 4 bases. A few counts support this clone. This sample includes further DNA sequences coding for the same CDR3. Generated by immunoSEQ multiplex PCR, the TCRdb table keeps only in-frame clones and is missing some. This table has 200,000 to 300,000 clones, around 86% appearing once. The receptor was derived from a woman in her 70s with active or convalescent COVID-19. Input material: peripheral blood. The chain employs TRBV7-2 and TRBJ2-1; 7 nucleotides align to TRBD2. The CDR3 sequence: CASSLGGGLYNEQFF. The CDR3, as DNA: TGTGCCAGCAGCTTAGGCGGGGGACTATACAATGAGCAGTTCTTC.